The clone carrying this T cell receptor beta chain was observed many times. Its antigen is undetermined. The source of the sample is a study of identical twins. TCRdb ran MiXCR on the 5' RACE reads and lists one entry per CDR3 protein. The sample has around 100,000 distinct CDR3 sequences; just under 6% are singletons. The V and J ends lost 7 bases and 0 bases respectively, with 16 bases between them. The CDR3 covers 15 residues. The germline gives CDR1 SGHRS, CDR2 YFSETQ. Study results and limitations: With beta out-of-frame sequences, excess sharing by twins was weaker.

The TCR was taken from a woman between 45 and 60 years old in good health. V gene TRBV5-1 combines with J gene TRBJ1-1, with unresolved D. The sequenced sample was memory T cells sorted from blood. This CDR3 reads CASARAGPMNTEAFF. For the CDR3, the DNA is TGCGCCAGCGCTCGGGCAGGACCCATGAACACTGAAGCTTTCTTT.